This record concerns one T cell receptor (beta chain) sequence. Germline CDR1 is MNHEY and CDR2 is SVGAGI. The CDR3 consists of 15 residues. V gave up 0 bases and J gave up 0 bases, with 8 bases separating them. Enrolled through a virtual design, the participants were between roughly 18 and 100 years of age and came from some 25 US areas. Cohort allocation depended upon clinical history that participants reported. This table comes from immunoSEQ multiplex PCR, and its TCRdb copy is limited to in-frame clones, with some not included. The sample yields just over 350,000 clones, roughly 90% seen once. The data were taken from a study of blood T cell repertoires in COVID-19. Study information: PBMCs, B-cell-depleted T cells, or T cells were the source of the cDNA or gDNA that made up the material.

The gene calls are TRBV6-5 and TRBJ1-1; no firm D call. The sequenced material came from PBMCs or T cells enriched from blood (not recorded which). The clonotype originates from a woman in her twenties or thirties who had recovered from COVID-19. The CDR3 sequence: CASSYSQQLNTEAFF. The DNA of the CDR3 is TGTGCCAGCAGTTACTCGCAACAGCTGAACACTGAAGCTTTCTTT.